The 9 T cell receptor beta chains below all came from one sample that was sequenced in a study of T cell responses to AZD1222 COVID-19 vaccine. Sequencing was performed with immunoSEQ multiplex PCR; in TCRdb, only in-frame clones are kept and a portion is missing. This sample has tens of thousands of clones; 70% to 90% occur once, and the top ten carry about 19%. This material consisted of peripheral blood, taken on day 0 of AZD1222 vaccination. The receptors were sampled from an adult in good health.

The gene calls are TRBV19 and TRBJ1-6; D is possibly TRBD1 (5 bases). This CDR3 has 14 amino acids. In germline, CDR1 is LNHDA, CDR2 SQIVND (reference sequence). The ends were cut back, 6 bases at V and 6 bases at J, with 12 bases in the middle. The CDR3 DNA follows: TGTGCCAGTAGCGAGACAGTGATTAATTCACCCCTCCACTTT. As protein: CASSETVINSPLHF.

The CDR3 loop is CASSLTGPMNTEAFF. The CDR3 DNA is TGTGCCAGCAGCTTAACCGGACCCATGAACACTGAAGCTTTCTTT. V gene TRBV7-3 combines with J gene TRBJ1-1; D is unresolved. This CDR3 has 15 amino acids. Trimming took off 0 bases at V and 0 bases at J, with 8 bases between the two ends. Germline CDR1 is SGHTA and CDR2 is FQGTGA.

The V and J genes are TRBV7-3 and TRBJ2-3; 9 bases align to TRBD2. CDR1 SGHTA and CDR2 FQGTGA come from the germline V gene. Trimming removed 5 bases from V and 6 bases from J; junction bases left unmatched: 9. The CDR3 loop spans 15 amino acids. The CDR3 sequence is CASSANSGGYDTQYF. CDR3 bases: TGTGCCAGCAGCGCTAATAGCGGGGGTTACGATACGCAGTATTTT.

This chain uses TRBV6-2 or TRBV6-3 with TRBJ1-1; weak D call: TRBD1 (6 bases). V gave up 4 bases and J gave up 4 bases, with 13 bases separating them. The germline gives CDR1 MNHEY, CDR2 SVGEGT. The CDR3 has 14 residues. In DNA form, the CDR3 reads TGTGCCAGCAGTTCGGACAGCTGGAGCACTGAAGCTTTCTTT. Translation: CASSSDSWSTEAFF.

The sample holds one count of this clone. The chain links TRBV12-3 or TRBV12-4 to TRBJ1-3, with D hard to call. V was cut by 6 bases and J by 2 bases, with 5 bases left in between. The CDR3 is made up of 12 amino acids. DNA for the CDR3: TGTGCCAGCAGGAGGACTGGAAACACCATATATTTT. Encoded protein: CASRRTGNTIYF.

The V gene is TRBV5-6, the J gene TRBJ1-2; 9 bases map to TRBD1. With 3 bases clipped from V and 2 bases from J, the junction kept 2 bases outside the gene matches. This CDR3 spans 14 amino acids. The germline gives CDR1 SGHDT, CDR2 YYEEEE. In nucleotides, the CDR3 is TGTGCCAGCAGCTACAGGGGGCCAAACTATGGCTACACCTTC. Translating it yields CASSYRGPNYGYTF.

CDR3 in amino acids: CASSLTVNYGYTF. DNA of the CDR3: TGTGCCAGCAGCTTAACAGTTAACTATGGCTACACCTTC. The rearrangement links TRBV11-2 to TRBJ1-2; no definite D call. V gave up 2 bases and J gave up 1 base, with 5 bases separating them. Germline V lookup: CDR1 SGHAT, CDR2 FQNNGV. The CDR3 consists of 13 residues.

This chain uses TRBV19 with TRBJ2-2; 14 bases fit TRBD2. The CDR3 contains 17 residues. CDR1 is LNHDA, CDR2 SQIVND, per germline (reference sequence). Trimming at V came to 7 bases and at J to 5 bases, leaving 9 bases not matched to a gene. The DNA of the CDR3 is TGTGCCAGTACCAAGACTAGCGGGAGGGTAAATACCGGGGAGCTGTTTTTT. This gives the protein CASTKTSGRVNTGELFF.

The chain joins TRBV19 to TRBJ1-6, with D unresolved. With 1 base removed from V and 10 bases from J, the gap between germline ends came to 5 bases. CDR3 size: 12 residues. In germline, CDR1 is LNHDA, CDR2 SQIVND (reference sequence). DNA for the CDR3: TGTGCCAGTAGTATAGTAAACTCACCCCTCCACTTT. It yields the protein CASSIVNSPLHF. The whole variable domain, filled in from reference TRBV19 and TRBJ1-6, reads DGGITQSPKYLFRKEGQNVTLSCEQNLNHDAMYWYRQDPGQGLRLIYYSQIVNDFQKGDIAEGYSVSREKKESFPLTVTSAQKNPTAFYLCASSIVNSPLHFGNGTRLTVT.